Sequencing of this T cell receptor (beta chain) was carried out in a study of cytomegalovirus exposure and HLA in healthy donors. This clone was seen only once. The V and J ends lost 4 bases and 5 bases, in that order; junction bases with no gene match: 6. Germline CDR1 is SQVTM and CDR2 is ANQGSEA. This CDR3 is built from 14 residues. Researchers ran the PCR with 60 Vbeta and 13 Jbeta primers. This table comes from immunoSEQ multiplex PCR, and its TCRdb copy is limited to in-frame clones, with some not included. This table holds under 200,000 clones, around 84% found once. The receptor comes from a man between 25 and 39 years old in good health and CMV-seropositive. The sample comprised PBMCs. The J gene is TRBJ2-1, the V gene TRBV29-1; 9 bases align to TRBD1. The CDR3 region is CSVGIWDRDNEQFF. The CDR3 DNA reads as TGCAGCGTTGGGATTTGGGACAGGGACAATGAGCAGTTCTTC.